These 29 T cell receptor beta chains were sequenced from one sample in a study of T cell repertoires in cytomegalovirus infection (dated by TCRdb to between 2017 and 2020). Sequenced using an Illumina HiSeq 1500. TCRdb reworked the public reads: Q25 trimming with fastp, MiXCR clone assembly, productive beta chains retained. Each CDR3 protein appears once, grouped with its most common genes and DNA. In all, the sample holds 270,000 or so distinct CDR3 sequences, and over 15% of those were seen once. About 45% of the sample is in the top ten clones. Material for sequencing was CD8+ T cells from PBMCs. These receptor sequences come from a human donor in good health (CMV status not recorded). Some clones in this sample may be carry-over from other donors' samples.

Many counts were recorded for this clonotype. This chain joins TRBV2 and TRBJ1-1; D not resolved. Trimming cost V 4 bases and J 2 bases, with 14 bases left between them. The germline V gene has CDR1 SNHLY and CDR2 FYNNEI. This CDR3 is built from 15 residues. The CDR3 spells CASSVIGEANTEAFF. The CDR3 DNA reads TGTGCCAGCAGTGTGATTGGGGAGGCAAACACTGAAGCTTTCTTT. The variable domain in full, completed from reference TRBV2 and TRBJ1-1, reads EPEVTQTPSHQVTQMGQEVILRCVPISNHLYFYWYRQILGQKVEFLVSFYNNEISEKSEIFDDQFSVERPDGSNFTLKIRSTKLEDSAMYFCASSVIGEANTEAFFGQGTRLTVV.

This clonotype was seen ten or more times. This chain links TRBV7-2 with TRBJ2-5, with a weak D call TRBD1 (6 bases). The CDR3 sequence is 15 residues long. Germline CDR1 is SGHTA and CDR2 is FQGNSA. V lost 2 bases and J lost 1, with 11 bases in between. The CDR3 reads CASSLRTGIQETQYF. CDR3 nucleotide sequence: TGTGCCAGCAGCTTAAGAACAGGGATCCAAGAGACCCAGTACTTC.

This clonotype has a count of ten or more. The CDR3 coding sequence is TGTGCCAGCAGCTTAAGGCACCAAGAGACCCAGTACTTC. Translating it yields CASSLRHQETQYF. The genes are TRBV7-9 and TRBJ2-5, with D hard to call. The CDR3 runs to 13 residues. The V and J ends lost 2 bases and 0 bases respectively, with 4 bases between them. Germline V gives CDR1 SEHNR, CDR2 FQNEAQ (reference sequence).

This clonotype has ten or more counts. The genes are TRBV12-3 or TRBV12-4 and TRBJ1-1; 8 positions match TRBD1. CDR3 length equals 16 residues. V was clipped by 5 bases and J by 0 bases; unmatched bases: 8. This chain's CDR3 is CASSPTGGMLNTEAFF. CDR3 DNA sequence: TGTGCCAGCAGTCCTACAGGGGGTATGTTGAACACTGAAGCTTTCTTT.

The chain employs TRBV7-2 and TRBJ1-1; D is uncertain. CDR3 size: 13 residues. From germline, CDR1 is SGHTA and CDR2 FQGNSA. Trimming shortened V by 0 bases and J by 4 bases, and 6 bases separated the two germline ends. The CDR3 DNA follows: TGTGCCAGCAGCTTAGCTTGGGGCACTGAAGCTTTCTTT. It encodes CASSLAWGTEAFF. Supplemented by reference TRBV7-2 and TRBJ1-1, the full variable domain reads GAGVSQSPSNKVTEKGKDVELRCDPISGHTALYWYRQSLGQGLEFLIYFQGNSAPDKSGLPSDRFSAERTGGSVSTLTIQRTQQEDSAVYLCASSLAWGTEAFFGQGTRLTVV.

The chain recombines TRBV12-3 or TRBV12-4 with TRBJ2-7; TRBD1 might be the D (6 bases). Trimming removed 1 base from V and 4 bases from J, with 14 bases in between. The CDR3 extends over 15 amino acids. The CDR3 region has the DNA TGTGCCAGCAGTTTAGTCGTCAGGGGCGGGTACGAGCAGTACTTC. Residues: CASSLVVRGGYEQYF.

This clonotype was counted ten times or more. The chain uses TRBV7-2 and TRBJ1-2, with D possibly TRBD1 on 5 matching bases. Between the trimmed V and J ends, which lost 2 bases and 0 bases, there was a span of 16 bases. The length of the CDR3 is 17 residues. Germline assignment: CDR1 SGHTA and CDR2 FQGNSA. In DNA, the CDR3 is TGTGCCAGCAGCTTACCGGGACGGAGGGGATCTAACTATGGCTACACCTTC. It specifies CASSLPGRRGSNYGYTF.

Many counts were recorded for this clonotype. The chain combines TRBV4-2 with TRBJ2-5, with D hard to call. The V end was cut by 0 bases, the J end by 5 bases, with 7 bases between. The CDR3 is 13 amino acids. Germline CDR1 LGHNA, CDR2 YNFKEQ. The CDR3 DNA follows: TGTGCCAGCAGCCAAGAAATGGTGGAGACCCAGTACTTC. This sequence encodes CASSQEMVETQYF.

V and J are TRBV11-2 and TRBJ1-6, with unresolved D. The CDR3 contains 15 residues. The V and J ends lost 1 base and 4 bases respectively, with 8 bases between them. CDR1 and CDR2 (germline): SGHAT, FQNNGV. CDR3 residues: CASSLVQQYNSPLHF. CDR3 DNA sequence: TGTGCCAGCAGCTTAGTACAACAGTATAATTCACCCCTCCACTTT.

This clonotype was seen more than once but under ten times. The chain uses TRBV7-9 and TRBJ2-1; 9 bases map to TRBD2. The germline gives CDR1 SEHNR, CDR2 FQNEAQ (reference sequence). V trimming: 4 bases; J trimming: 3 bases; junction bases outside the gene matches: 7. CDR3 size: 16 residues. The CDR3 region is CASSSRLAAIYNEQFF. CDR3 bases: TGTGCCAGCAGCTCGCGACTAGCGGCGATCTACAATGAGCAGTTCTTC.

This clonotype has a count of ten or more. The chain is built from TRBV4-3 and TRBJ1-1, with 9 bases that match TRBD1. V dropped 0 bases and J dropped 3; count of bases not matched to a gene: 11. This CDR3 comprises 18 residues. The germline CDR1 and CDR2 sequences are LGHNA and YSLEER. CDR3 sequence reads: CASSQEIGFGDRDTEAFF. The CDR3, as DNA: TGCGCCAGCAGCCAAGAGATAGGGTTTGGGGACAGGGACACTGAAGCTTTCTTT.

The chain uses TRBV29-1 and TRBJ2-1; TRBD2 matches 9 bases. Germline V gene sequence: CDR1 SQVTM, CDR2 ANQGSEA. This CDR3 comprises 12 residues. With 3 bases clipped from V and 9 bases from J, the junction kept 3 bases outside the gene matches. The CDR3 DNA reads TGCAGCGTTGAGGCTAGCGGGGTTGAGCAGTTCTTC. Protein: CSVEASGVEQFF.

This clonotype was counted only a few times. This chain links TRBV3-1 with TRBJ2-3; 8 nucleotides line up with TRBD1. Trimming cost V 3 bases and J 6 bases; bases outside gene matches: 8. Germline values: CDR1 LGHDT, CDR2 YNNKEL (reference sequence). The CDR3 runs to 15 residues. This CDR3 reads CASSHWTGRSDTQYF. Here the CDR3 DNA reads TGTGCCAGCAGCCATTGGACAGGGAGATCTGATACGCAGTATTTT.

The gene calls are TRBV20-1 and TRBJ2-7; D is perhaps TRBD1 (6 bases). Germline V CDR1 and CDR2: DFQATT, SNEGSKA (reference sequence). V was shortened by 6 bases and J by 2 bases, with 17 bases between the two germline ends. This CDR3 comprises 14 residues. As DNA, the CDR3 is TGCAGTGCCAGTAAGGAGGACAGAGCCTACGAGCAGTACTTC. Amino acid sequence: CSASKEDRAYEQYF.

The chain uses TRBV2 and TRBJ1-6; D perhaps matches TRBD1 (5 bases). This CDR3 contains 12 residues. Germline V gene lookup returns CDR1 SNHLY and CDR2 FYNNEI. The V gene lost 5 bases and the J gene lost 8 bases, with 7 bases spanning the gap. DNA of the CDR3: TGTGCCAGCAGTCCGACAGATTCACCCCTCCACTTT. Protein sequence: CASSPTDSPLHF.

The V call is TRBV7-6, the J call TRBJ2-5; a possible D gene is TRBD2 (6 bases). The CDR3 extends over 18 amino acids. V shed 5 bases and J shed 4 bases, with 26 bases lying between them. The germline gives CDR1 SGHVS, CDR2 FNYEAQ. Here the CDR3 reads CASSPVAQGGIPTETQYF. The CDR3 coding sequence is TGTGCCAGCAGCCCCGTGGCTCAGGGAGGTATTCCGACAGAGACCCAGTACTTC.

The rearrangement joins TRBV7-9 to TRBJ2-7; D not certain. V lost 5 bases and J 6 bases, leaving 17 bases between the germline ends. This CDR3 has 14 residues. CDR1 SEHNR and CDR2 FQNEAQ come from the germline V gene (reference sequence). CDR3 nucleotide sequence: TGTGCCAGCAGCCCGAAGGGAAGAGCGACCGAGCAGTACTTC. This codes for CASSPKGRATEQYF.

This clonotype was detected ten times or more. The rearrangement links TRBV6-1 to TRBJ2-1; TRBD2 matches 9 bases. The CDR3 is 14 residues long. The germline gives CDR1 MNHNS, CDR2 SASEGT. V gave up 11 bases and J gave up 1 base; unmatched junction bases: 6. The CDR3 here is CAGGLARSYNEQFF. CDR3 sequence (DNA): TGTGCCGGAGGACTAGCGAGATCCTACAATGAGCAGTTCTTC.

V usage is TRBV4-1 and J usage is TRBJ2-7; D remains unclear. V was trimmed by 0 bases and J by 3 bases, leaving 12 bases between them. There are 15 residues in the CDR3. Germline lookup yields CDR1 MGHRA and CDR2 YSYEKL. CDR3 loop: CASSQEWSGSYEQYF. For the CDR3, the DNA is TGCGCCAGCAGCCAAGAATGGTCGGGCAGCTACGAGCAGTACTTC.

The chain carries TRBV29-1 and TRBJ1-1; a possible D gene is TRBD1 (5 bases). This CDR3 region has 14 residues. The V end was cut by 3 bases, the J end by 0 bases, with 11 bases between. CDR1 is SQVTM, CDR2 ANQGSEA, per germline. The CDR3 here is CSVDGGTMNTEAFF. DNA of the CDR3: TGCAGCGTTGACGGGGGGACCATGAACACTGAAGCTTTCTTT.

Only a few counts were recorded for this clonotype. This sequence joins TRBV6-2 or TRBV6-3 and TRBJ1-6; no firm D call. V lost 2 bases, J lost 10 bases, and 18 bases lay in between. Germline CDR1 MNHEY, CDR2 SVGEGT. This CDR3 region has 16 residues. CDR3 in amino acids: CASSYDPQRDRSPLHF. The CDR3 bases are TGTGCCAGCAGTTACGATCCCCAGAGGGATCGATCACCCCTCCACTTT.

The gene calls are TRBV25-1 and TRBJ1-1; 7 bases agree with TRBD1. The CDR3 is 15 residues long. The germline V gene encodes CDR1 MGHDK and CDR2 SYGVNS. V shed 6 bases, J shed 3 bases, and the junction held 10 bases outside the gene matches. The chain's CDR3 is CASRAWTGGDTEAFF. CDR3 in DNA: TGTGCCAGCAGAGCCTGGACAGGTGGGGACACTGAAGCTTTCTTT.

This clonotype has a count of ten or more. The J gene is TRBJ2-3, the V gene TRBV7-9; TRBD1 or TRBD2 may be the D gene (5 bases each). Germline CDR1 SEHNR, CDR2 FQNEAQ (reference sequence). The CDR3 contains 16 residues. The ends were cut back, 5 bases at V and 0 bases at J, with 15 bases in the middle. The CDR3 is CASSARGTESTDTQYF. The DNA of the CDR3 is TGTGCCAGCAGCGCGAGAGGGACGGAGAGCACAGATACGCAGTATTTT.

The rearrangement uses TRBV7-3 and TRBJ1-4; D is unclear. The V gene lost 4 bases and the J gene lost 8 bases, with 14 bases spanning the gap. Germline V gene sequence: CDR1 SGHTA, CDR2 FQGTGA. The CDR3 loop spans 14 amino acids. The CDR3 loop reads CASSSDGGGEKLFF. The CDR3 coding sequence is TGTGCCAGCAGCTCGGACGGAGGCGGCGAAAAACTGTTTTTT.

This chain connects TRBV10-3 to TRBJ1-1; 9 positions match TRBD1. Germline V gene sequence: CDR1 ENHRY, CDR2 SYGVKD. The CDR3 spans 15 residues. Losses at the gene ends were 3 bases for V and 4 bases for J; bases not matched to a gene: 6. The CDR3 sequence: CAISERGQGSTEAFF. CDR3 nucleotide sequence: TGTGCCATCAGTGAACGAGGACAGGGGAGCACTGAAGCTTTCTTT.

A few counts support this clonotype. Written as DNA, the CDR3 is TGCGCCAGCAGCCAAGATCGGGCCAGCATTAATCAGCCCCAGCATTTT. This translates into CASSQDRASINQPQHF. This chain joins TRBV4-3 and TRBJ1-5; D remains unclear. V lost 0 bases and J lost 4, with 13 bases in between. In germline, CDR1 is LGHNA, CDR2 YSLEER. This CDR3 has 16 amino acids.

In its sample, this clonotype was seen a few times. V usage is TRBV12-3 or TRBV12-4 and J usage is TRBJ2-3; 7 bases align to TRBD1. This CDR3 has 13 amino acids. Trimming took 6 bases from V and 8 from J; bases not matched to a gene: 8. For the CDR3, the DNA is TGTGCCAGCAGCCCCAGTGACAGGGCTACGCAGTATTTT. It yields the protein CASSPSDRATQYF.

This clonotype was counted at least ten times. The rearrangement uses TRBV20-1 and TRBJ1-5, with 11 bases that match TRBD1. The CDR3 spans 14 residues. The V gene end was trimmed by 6 bases and the J gene end by 3 bases; junction bases not matched to a gene: 4. CDR1 and CDR2 (germline): DFQATT, SNEGSKA (reference sequence). In nucleotides, the CDR3 is TGCAGTGCCCGGGACAGGGGGGTCAATCAGCCCCAGCATTTT. This translates into CSARDRGVNQPQHF.

This clonotype appeared a few times. V gene TRBV28 combines with J gene TRBJ1-3, with D tentatively TRBD1 (5 bases). This CDR3 has 16 amino acids. The V gene's germline CDR1 is MDHEN and CDR2 SYDVKM. V was shortened by 3 bases and J by 0 bases, with 12 bases between the two germline ends. The CDR3 is CASSLQGGYSGNTIYF. As DNA, the CDR3 is TGTGCCAGCAGTTTGCAGGGAGGGTACTCTGGAAACACCATATATTTT. Supplemented by reference TRBV28 and TRBJ1-3, the full variable domain reads DVKVTQSSRYLVKRTGEKVFLECVQDMDHENMFWYRQDPGLGLRLIYFSYDVKMKEKGDIPEGYSVSREKKERFSLILESASTNQTSMYLCASSLQGGYSGNTIYFGEGSWLTVV.